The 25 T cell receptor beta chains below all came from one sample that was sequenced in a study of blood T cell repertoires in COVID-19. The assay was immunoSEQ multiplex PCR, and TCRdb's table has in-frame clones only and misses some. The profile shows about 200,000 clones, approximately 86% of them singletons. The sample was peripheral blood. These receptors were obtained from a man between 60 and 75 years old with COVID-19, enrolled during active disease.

DNA for the CDR3: TGTGCCAGTAGTAGGGAGGGGGGGCTCACCTACAATGAGCAGTTCTTC. It codes for CASSREGGLTYNEQFF. J is TRBJ2-1 and V is TRBV19, with a weak D call TRBD2 (7 bases). The CDR3 has 16 amino acids. The germline gives CDR1 LNHDA, CDR2 SQIVND (reference sequence). V lost 4 bases and J lost 2, with 15 bases in between.

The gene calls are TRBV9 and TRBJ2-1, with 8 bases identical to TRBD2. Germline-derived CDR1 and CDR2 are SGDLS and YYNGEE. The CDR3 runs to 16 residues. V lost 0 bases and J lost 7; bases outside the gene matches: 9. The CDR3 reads CASSVAGGPVGNEQFF. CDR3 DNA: TGTGCCAGCAGCGTAGCGGGAGGGCCAGTGGGGAATGAGCAGTTCTTC.

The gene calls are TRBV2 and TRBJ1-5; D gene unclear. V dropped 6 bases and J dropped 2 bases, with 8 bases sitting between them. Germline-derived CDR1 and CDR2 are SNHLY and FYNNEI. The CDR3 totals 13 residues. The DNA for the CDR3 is TGTGCCAGCAGGCAGGAAGGCAATCAGCCCCAGCATTTT. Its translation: CASRQEGNQPQHF.

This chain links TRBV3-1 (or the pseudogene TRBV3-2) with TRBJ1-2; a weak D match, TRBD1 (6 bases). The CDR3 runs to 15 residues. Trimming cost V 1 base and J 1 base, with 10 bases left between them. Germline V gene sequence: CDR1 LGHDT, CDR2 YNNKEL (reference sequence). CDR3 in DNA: TGTGCCAGCAGCCAAGGACAGGCGATTAACTATGGCTACACCTTC. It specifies CASSQGQAINYGYTF.

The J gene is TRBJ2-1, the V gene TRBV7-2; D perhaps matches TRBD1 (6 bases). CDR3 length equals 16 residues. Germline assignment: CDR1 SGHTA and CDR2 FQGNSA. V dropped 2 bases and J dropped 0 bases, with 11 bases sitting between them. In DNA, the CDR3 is TGTGCCAGCAGCTTAAGGGGGTGGGGCTCCTACAATGAGCAGTTCTTC. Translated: CASSLRGWGSYNEQFF.

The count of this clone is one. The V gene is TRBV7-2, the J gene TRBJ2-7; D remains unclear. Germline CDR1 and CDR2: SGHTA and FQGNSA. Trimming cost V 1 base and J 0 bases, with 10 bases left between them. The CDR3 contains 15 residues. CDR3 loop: CASSLDRSLSYEQYF. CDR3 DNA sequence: TGTGCCAGCAGCTTAGATCGTAGTCTCTCCTACGAGCAGTACTTC. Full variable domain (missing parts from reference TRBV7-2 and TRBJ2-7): GAGVSQSPSNKVTEKGKDVELRCDPISGHTALYWYRQSLGQGLEFLIYFQGNSAPDKSGLPSDRFSAERTGGSVSTLTIQRTQQEDSAVYLCASSLDRSLSYEQYFGPGTRLTVT.

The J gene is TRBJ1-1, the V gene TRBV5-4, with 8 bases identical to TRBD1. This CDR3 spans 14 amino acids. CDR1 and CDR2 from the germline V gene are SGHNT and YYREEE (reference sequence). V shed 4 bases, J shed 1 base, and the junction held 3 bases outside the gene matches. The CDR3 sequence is CASSKTGENTEAFF. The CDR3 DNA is TGTGCCAGCAGCAAGACAGGGGAGAACACTGAAGCTTTCTTT.

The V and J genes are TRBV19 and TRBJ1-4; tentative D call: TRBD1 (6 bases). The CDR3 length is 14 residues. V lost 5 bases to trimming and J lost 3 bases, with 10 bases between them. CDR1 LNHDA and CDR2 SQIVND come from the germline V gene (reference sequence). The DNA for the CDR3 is TGTGCCAGTAGTCGCGGGGGGCCTAATGAAAAACTGTTTTTT. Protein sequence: CASSRGGPNEKLFF.

The CDR3 DNA is TGCGCCAGCAGCTTGGGCGGGGGGACCTACGAGCAGTACTTC. Protein sequence: CASSLGGGTYEQYF. The chain carries TRBV5-1 and TRBJ2-7; TRBD2 matches 8 bases. J gave up 2 bases and V 0 bases, and 1 base lay outside the gene matches. The CDR3 is made up of 14 amino acids. The germline V gene encodes CDR1 SGHRS and CDR2 YFSETQ.

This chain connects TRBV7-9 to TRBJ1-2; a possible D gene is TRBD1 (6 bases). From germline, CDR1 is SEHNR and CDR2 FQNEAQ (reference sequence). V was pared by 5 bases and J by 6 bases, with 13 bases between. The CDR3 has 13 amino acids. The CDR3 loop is CASSVDGGHGYTF. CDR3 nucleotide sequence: TGTGCCAGCAGCGTAGACGGGGGGCATGGCTACACCTTC.

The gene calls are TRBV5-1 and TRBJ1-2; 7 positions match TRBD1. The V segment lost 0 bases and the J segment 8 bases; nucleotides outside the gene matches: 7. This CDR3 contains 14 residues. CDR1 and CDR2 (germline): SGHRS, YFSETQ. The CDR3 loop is CASSLEVGGEGYTF. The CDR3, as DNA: TGCGCCAGCAGCTTGGAGGTAGGGGGCGAAGGCTACACCTTC.

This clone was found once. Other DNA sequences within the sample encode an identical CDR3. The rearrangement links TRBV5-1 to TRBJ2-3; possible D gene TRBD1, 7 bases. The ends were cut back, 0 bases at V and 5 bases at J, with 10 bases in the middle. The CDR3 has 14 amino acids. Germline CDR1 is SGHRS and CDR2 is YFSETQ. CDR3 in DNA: TGCGCCAGCAGCTTGGGGCAGGGGGGAGATACGCAGTATTTT. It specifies CASSLGQGGDTQYF.

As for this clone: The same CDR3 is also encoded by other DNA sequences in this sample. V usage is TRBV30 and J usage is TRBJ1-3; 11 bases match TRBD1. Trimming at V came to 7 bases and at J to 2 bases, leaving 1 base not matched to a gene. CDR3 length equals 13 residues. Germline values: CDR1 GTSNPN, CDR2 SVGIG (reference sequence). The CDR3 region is CASGQGAGNTIYF. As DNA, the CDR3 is TGTGCCTCGGGACAGGGGGCTGGAAACACCATATATTTT. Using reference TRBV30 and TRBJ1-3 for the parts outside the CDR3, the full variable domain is SQTIHQWPATLVQPVGSPLSLECTVEGTSNPNLYWYRQAAGRGLQLLFYSVGIGQISSEVPQNLSASRPQDRQFILSSKKLLLSDSGFYLCASGQGAGNTIYFGEGSWLTVV.

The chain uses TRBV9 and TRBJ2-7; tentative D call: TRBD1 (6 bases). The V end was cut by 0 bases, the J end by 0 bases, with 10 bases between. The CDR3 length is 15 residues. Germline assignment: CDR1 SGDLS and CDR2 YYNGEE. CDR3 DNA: TGTGCCAGCAGCGTAGATGAGGGACACTCCTACGAGCAGTACTTC. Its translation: CASSVDEGHSYEQYF. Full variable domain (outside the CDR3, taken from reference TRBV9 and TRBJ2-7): DSGVTQTPKHLITATGQRVTLRCSPRSGDLSVYWYQQSLDQGLQFLIQYYNGEERAKGNILERFSAQQFPDLHSELNLSSLELGDSALYFCASSVDEGHSYEQYFGPGTRLTVT.

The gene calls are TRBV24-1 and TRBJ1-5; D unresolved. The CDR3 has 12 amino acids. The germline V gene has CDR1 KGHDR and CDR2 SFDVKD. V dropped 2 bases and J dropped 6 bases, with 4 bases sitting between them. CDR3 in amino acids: CATSDYGQPQHF. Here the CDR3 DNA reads TGTGCCACCAGTGATTACGGTCAGCCCCAGCATTTT.

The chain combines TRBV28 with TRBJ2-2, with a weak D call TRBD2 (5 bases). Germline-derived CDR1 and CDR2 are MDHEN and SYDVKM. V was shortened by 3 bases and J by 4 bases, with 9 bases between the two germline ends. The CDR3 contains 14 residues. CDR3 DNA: TGTGCCAGCAGTTTCTCCGGAGGCACCGGGGAGCTGTTTTTT. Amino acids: CASSFSGGTGELFF.

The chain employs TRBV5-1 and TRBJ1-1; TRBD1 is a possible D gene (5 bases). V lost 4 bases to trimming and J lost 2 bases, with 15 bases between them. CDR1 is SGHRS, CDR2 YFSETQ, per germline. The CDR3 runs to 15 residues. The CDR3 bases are TGCGCCAGCAGCCAGCAACAGGTTTCTAACACTGAAGCTTTCTTT. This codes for CASSQQQVSNTEAFF.

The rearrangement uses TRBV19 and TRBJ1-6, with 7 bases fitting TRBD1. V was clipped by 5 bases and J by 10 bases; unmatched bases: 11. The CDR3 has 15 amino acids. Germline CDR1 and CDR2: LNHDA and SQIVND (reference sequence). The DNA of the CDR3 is TGTGCCAGTAGTGCTGGGACAGCCATAGCCTCACCCCTCCACTTT. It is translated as CASSAGTAIASPLHF.

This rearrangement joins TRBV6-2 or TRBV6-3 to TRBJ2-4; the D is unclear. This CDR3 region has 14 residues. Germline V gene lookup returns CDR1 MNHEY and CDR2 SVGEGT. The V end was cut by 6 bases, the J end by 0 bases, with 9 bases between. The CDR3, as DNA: TGTGCCAGCAGCACTTACTTAGCCAAAAACATTCAGTACTTC. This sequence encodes CASSTYLAKNIQYF.

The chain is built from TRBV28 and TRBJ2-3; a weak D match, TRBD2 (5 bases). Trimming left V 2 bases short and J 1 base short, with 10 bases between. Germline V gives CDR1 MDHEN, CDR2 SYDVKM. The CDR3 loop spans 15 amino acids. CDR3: CASSLSRGGTDTQYF. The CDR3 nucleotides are TGTGCCAGCAGTTTAAGCCGGGGTGGCACAGATACGCAGTATTTT.

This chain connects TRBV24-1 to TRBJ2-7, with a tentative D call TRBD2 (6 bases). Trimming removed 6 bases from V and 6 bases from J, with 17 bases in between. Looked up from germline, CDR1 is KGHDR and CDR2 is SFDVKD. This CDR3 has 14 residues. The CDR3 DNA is TGTGCCACCAGTCAAACCGGGACTCGCCTCGAGCAGTACTTC. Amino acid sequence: CATSQTGTRLEQYF.

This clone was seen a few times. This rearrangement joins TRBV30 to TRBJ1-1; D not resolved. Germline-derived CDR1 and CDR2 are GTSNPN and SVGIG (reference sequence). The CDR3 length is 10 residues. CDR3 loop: CSGKITEAFF. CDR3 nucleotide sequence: TGTTCAGGAAAGATTACTGAAGCTTTCTTT.

The CDR3 bases are TGCGCCAGCATCATGGACAGCATGAACACTGAAGCTTTCTTT. This encodes CASIMDSMNTEAFF. J is TRBJ1-1 and V is TRBV5-1; TRBD1 might be the D (6 bases). This CDR3 comprises 14 residues. From germline, CDR1 is SGHRS and CDR2 YFSETQ. V lost 6 bases to trimming and J lost 0 bases, with 12 bases between them. Drawing the rest from reference TRBV5-1 and TRBJ1-1, the complete variable domain is KAGVTQTPRYLIKTRGQQVTLSCSPISGHRSVSWYQQTPGQGLQFLFEYFSETQRNKGNFPGRFSGRQFSNSRSEMNVSTLELGDSALYLCASIMDSMNTEAFFGQGTRLTVV.

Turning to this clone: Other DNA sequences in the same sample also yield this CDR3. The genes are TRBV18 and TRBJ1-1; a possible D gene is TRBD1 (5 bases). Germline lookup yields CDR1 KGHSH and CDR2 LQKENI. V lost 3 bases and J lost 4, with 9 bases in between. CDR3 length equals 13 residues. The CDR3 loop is CASSPGRGTEAFF. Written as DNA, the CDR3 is TGTGCCAGCTCACCGGGTAGGGGCACTGAAGCTTTCTTT.

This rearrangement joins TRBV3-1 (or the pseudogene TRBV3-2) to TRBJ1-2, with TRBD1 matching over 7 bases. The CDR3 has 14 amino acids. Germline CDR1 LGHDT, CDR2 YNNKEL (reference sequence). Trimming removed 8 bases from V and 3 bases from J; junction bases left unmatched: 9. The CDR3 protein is CASSNRGSDYGYTF. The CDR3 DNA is TGTGCCAGCTCCAACAGGGGCAGCGACTATGGCTACACCTTC.